One and the same sample provided the 23 T cell receptor beta chains below, sequenced in a study of T cell repertoires in aging, cancer and after chemotherapy. TRB rearrangements spanning V, D and J were amplified using mixed TRB-A/B primers. TCRdb redid the calling of the multiplex PCR reads with MiXCR, one entry per CDR3 protein. This sample has about 9,000 distinct CDR3 sequences, with roughly a quarter found just once. TCR beta rearrangements were amplified from peripheral blood genomic DNA. The sequenced sample consisted of blood. All receptors come from a human donor with a blood cancer. The donor label of this sample is uncertain.

The chain carries TRBV21-1 and TRBJ2-2; the table gives TRBD2 as D, unverified against the DNA. TRBV21-1 is deemed a pseudogene. The CDR3 contains 17 residues. The CDR3 loop reads CASSRTSGRALGGELFF. CDR3 coding DNA: TGTGCCAGCAGCAGGACTAGCGGGAGGGCCTTAGGCGGGGAGCTGTTTTTT.

By share, this clonotype counts as medium-sized. The chain uses TRBV6-5 and TRBJ2-3; the D gene could be TRBD1 or TRBD2 (5 bases each). This CDR3 contains 14 residues. Germline V gene sequence: CDR1 MNHEY, CDR2 SVGAGI. V was pared by 10 bases and J by 2 bases, with 16 bases between. Here the CDR3 reads CATKRGTATDTQYF. CDR3 sequence (DNA): TGTGCCACCAAGAGAGGGACGGCCACAGATACGCAGTATTTT.

This rearrangement joins TRBV11-1 to TRBJ1-5; perhaps TRBD1 as D (6 bases). Trimming cost V 5 bases and J 10 bases, with 12 bases left between them. The CDR3 totals 12 residues. Germline-derived CDR1 and CDR2 are SGHAT and FQDESV (reference sequence). The CDR3 DNA follows: TGTGCCAGCAGCCCAAGTGGGACACCCCAGCATTTT. Translating it yields CASSPSGTPQHF.

The chain employs TRBV30 and TRBJ2-7, with 8 bases aligning to TRBD2. The CDR3 is 13 amino acids. Germline CDR1 reads GTSNPN; CDR2 reads SVGIG (reference sequence). With 0 bases clipped from V and 10 bases from J, the junction kept 8 bases outside the gene matches. CDR3 residues: CAWSVLAGGSQYF. Written as DNA, the CDR3 is TGTGCCTGGAGTGTACTGGCGGGAGGTTCACAGTACTTC. Variable domain in full (rest from reference TRBV30 and TRBJ2-7): SQTIHQWPATLVQPVGSPLSLECTVEGTSNPNLYWYRQAAGRGLQLLFYSVGIGQISSEVPQNLSASRPQDRQFILSSKKLLLSDSGFYLCAWSVLAGGSQYFGPGTRLTVT.

Sample share makes this clonotype medium-sized. The genes are TRBV19 and TRBJ2-2, with TRBD1 matching over 7 bases. This CDR3 contains 16 residues. V dropped 7 bases and J dropped 0; count of bases not matched to a gene: 8. The germline CDR1 and CDR2 sequences are LNHDA and SQIVND (reference sequence). The CDR3 bases are TGTGCCAGTACCCAAGGGGGCAGGGCGAACACCGGGGAGCTGTTTTTT. This encodes CASTQGGRANTGELFF. Drawing the rest from reference TRBV19 and TRBJ2-2, the complete variable domain is DGGITQSPKYLFRKEGQNVTLSCEQNLNHDAMYWYRQDPGQGLRLIYYSQIVNDFQKGDIAEGYSVSREKKESFPLTVTSAQKNPTAFYLCASTQGGRANTGELFFGEGSRLTVL.

The rearrangement uses TRBV6-5 and TRBJ2-7; D tentatively fits TRBD1 or TRBD2 (6 bases each). Trimming removed 0 bases from V and 5 bases from J, with 11 bases in between. CDR1 and CDR2 (germline): MNHEY, SVGAGI. The CDR3 extends over 14 amino acids. CDR3: CASSYSQGRNEQYF. Written as DNA, the CDR3 is TGTGCCAGCAGTTACTCTCAGGGGAGGAACGAGCAGTACTTC.

J is TRBJ1-1 and V is TRBV6-5, with D tentatively TRBD1 (6 bases). The CDR3 totals 13 residues. Trimming pared 5 bases from V and 8 bases from J, leaving 15 bases between. The germline V gene encodes CDR1 MNHEY and CDR2 SVGAGI. This chain's CDR3 is CASSRTRDIEAFF. The DNA of the CDR3 is TGTGCCAGCAGTCGGACCCGGGACATAGAAGCTTTCTTT.

The J gene is TRBJ2-5, the V gene TRBV20-1; a possible D gene is TRBD2 (7 bases). V lost 0 bases, J lost 5 bases, and 19 bases lay in between. CDR3 size: 16 residues. CDR1 and CDR2 from the germline V gene are DFQATT and SNEGSKA (reference sequence). The CDR3 loop reads CSARDRGGSSRETQYF. In nucleotides, the CDR3 is TGCAGTGCTAGAGATCGCGGGGGCTCTAGTCGGGAGACCCAGTACTTC.

By frequency in the sample, this clonotype is medium-sized (0.01 to 0.1%). CDR3 loop: CATGQGNTGELFF. The DNA for the CDR3 is TGTGCCACCGGACAGGGAAACACCGGGGAGCTGTTTTTT. V gene TRBV7-9 combines with J gene TRBJ2-2, with TRBD1 identical over 8 bases. Germline V gives CDR1 SEHNR, CDR2 FQNEAQ (reference sequence). After removal of 10 bases from V and 2 bases from J, the junction contained 3 bases not matched to a gene. The CDR3 sequence is 13 residues long.

This clonotype is medium-sized in the sample. The J gene is TRBJ2-1, the V gene TRBV6-5; no definite D call. The CDR3 extends over 13 amino acids. Trimming took 1 base from V and 5 from J, leaving 6 bases between them. CDR1 is MNHEY and CDR2 is SVGAGI in the germline V gene. The CDR3 loop reads CASSYFMHNEQFF. DNA for the CDR3: TGTGCCAGCAGTTACTTTATGCACAATGAGCAGTTCTTC.

This clonotype ranks as medium-sized. DNA for the CDR3: TGTGCCAGTAGTATGCGAGGGAACTCTGGAAACACCATATATTTT. Residues: CASSMRGNSGNTIYF. This chain uses TRBV19 with TRBJ1-3; no firm D call. Germline values: CDR1 LNHDA, CDR2 SQIVND (reference sequence). Trimming shortened V by 3 bases and J by 0 bases, and 9 bases separated the two germline ends. This CDR3 has 15 residues. Together with reference TRBV19 and TRBJ1-3, the CDR3 gives the full variable domain: DGGITQSPKYLFRKEGQNVTLSCEQNLNHDAMYWYRQDPGQGLRLIYYSQIVNDFQKGDIAEGYSVSREKKESFPLTVTSAQKNPTAFYLCASSMRGNSGNTIYFGEGSWLTVV.

V usage is TRBV6-6 and J usage is TRBJ1-5, with 7 bases that match TRBD1. The CDR3 spans 16 residues. J was trimmed by 6 bases and V by 2 bases; bases with no gene match: 10. Germline CDR1 and CDR2: MNHNY and SVGAGI (reference sequence). The DNA for the CDR3 is TGTGCCAGCAGTTACCCCAGAGACAGGGTCTCTCAGCCCCAGCATTTT. Translation: CASSYPRDRVSQPQHF.

This clonotype is medium-sized in the sample. The chain couples TRBV27 to TRBJ1-2, with a possible D match to TRBD1 (5 bases). Germline CDR1 MNHEY, CDR2 SMNVEV (reference sequence). V lost 3 bases and J lost 2, with 10 bases in between. This CDR3 has 14 amino acids. The DNA for the CDR3 is TGTGCCAGCAGTTTGAGCAGGGCAAACTATGGCTACACCTTC. Translation gives CASSLSRANYGYTF.

This clonotype is medium-sized (0.01 to 0.1%) in the sample. V is TRBV30 and J is TRBJ2-3; 9 bases match TRBD2. The junction had 4 bases not matched to a gene; V was cut back by 0 bases and J by 3 bases. CDR3 length: 15 residues. CDR1 and CDR2 (germline): GTSNPN, SVGIG (reference sequence). The DNA of the CDR3 is TGTGCCTGGAGTGTAGCGGGAGGCACAACAGATACGCAGTATTTT. It codes for CAWSVAGGTTDTQYF.

V and J are TRBV14 and TRBJ2-7, with TRBD1 matching 9 bases. J gave up 4 bases and V 2 bases, and 6 bases lay outside the gene matches. There are 15 residues in the CDR3. Germline V gives CDR1 SGHDN, CDR2 FVKESK. CDR3 DNA sequence: TGTGCCAGCAGCCAACCGGGACAGGGACCTTACGAGCAGTACTTC. Residues: CASSQPGQGPYEQYF.

By sample fraction, this clonotype is medium-sized. V is TRBV6-1 and J is TRBJ1-6, with TRBD1 identical over 10 bases. In germline, CDR1 is MNHNS, CDR2 SASEGT. The ends lost 4 bases at V and 10 bases at J; junction bases unmatched: 7. The CDR3 has 15 residues. For the CDR3, the DNA is TGTGCCAGCAGTGGACGGGACAGGGGAAGCTCACCCCTCCACTTT. As protein: CASSGRDRGSSPLHF.

V is TRBV10-1 and J is TRBJ2-2, with D possibly being TRBD2 (5 bases). Germline V gene sequence: CDR1 WNHNN, CDR2 SYGVQD (reference sequence). Between the trimmed V and J ends, which lost 6 bases and 6 bases, there was a span of 20 bases. The CDR3 contains 16 residues. For the CDR3, the DNA is TGCGCCAGCAGCCGATCTTCAGGAGGAGTATCCGGGGAGCTGTTTTTT. Amino acids: CASSRSSGGVSGELFF.

This clonotype was picked up a small number of times. The chain has TRBV11-2 and TRBJ2-1; no definite D call. Trimming left V 1 base short and J 3 bases short, with 10 bases between. Germline CDR1 is SGHAT and CDR2 is FQNNGV. This CDR3 comprises 15 residues. CDR3 residues: CASSLGPSRYNEQFF. The CDR3 region has the DNA TGTGCCAGCAGCTTAGGCCCTTCTCGCTACAATGAGCAGTTCTTC.

The chain links TRBV18 to TRBJ1-1, with 7 nucleotides matching TRBD1. Germline CDR1 KGHSH, CDR2 LQKENI. The trim removed 4 bases at V and 4 bases at J, leaving 12 bases unmatched. The CDR3 loop spans 16 amino acids. The CDR3 region is CASSRLLDRVGTEAFF. The CDR3 region has the DNA TGTGCCAGCTCACGTCTGCTAGACAGGGTGGGCACTGAAGCTTTCTTT. Full variable domain (missing parts from reference TRBV18 and TRBJ1-1): NAGVMQNPRHLVRRRGQEARLRCSPMKGHSHVYWYRQLPEEGLKFMVYLQKENIIDESGMPKERFSAEFPKEGPSILRIQQVVRGDSAAYFCASSRLLDRVGTEAFFGQGTRLTVV.

This clonotype has a handful of counts. This chain joins TRBV10-3 and TRBJ2-1; no definite D call. CDR1 ENHRY and CDR2 SYGVKD come from the germline V gene. Trimming stripped 1 base from V and 5 bases from J, with 9 bases between. The CDR3 runs 14 residues. CDR3 region: CAISELSLNNEQFF. The CDR3 nucleotides read TGTGCCATCAGTGAGTTGAGTCTCAACAATGAGCAGTTCTTC.

This clonotype is classed as medium-sized (0.01 to 0.1%). The genes are TRBV19 and TRBJ1-1, with a possible D match to TRBD1 (6 bases). Looked up from germline, CDR1 is LNHDA and CDR2 is SQIVND (reference sequence). The CDR3 has 13 amino acids. V lost 6 bases, J lost 2 bases, and 10 bases lay in between. The CDR3 bases are TGTGCCAGTAGCGCAGGGGAAAACACTGAAGCTTTCTTT. Amino acid sequence: CASSAGENTEAFF.

This clonotype is judged medium-sized. The chain combines TRBV18 with TRBJ2-2; D tentatively reads TRBD1 or TRBD2 (6 bases each). The CDR3 loop spans 13 amino acids. The V end was cut by 3 bases, the J end by 6 bases, with 8 bases between. Per the germline V gene, CDR1 is KGHSH and CDR2 is LQKENI. For the CDR3, the DNA is TGTGCCAGCTCACCGAGGGGGGCCGGGGAGCTGTTTTTT. It specifies CASSPRGAGELFF.

V gene TRBV12-3 or TRBV12-4 combines with J gene TRBJ2-1, with 12 positions matching TRBD2. This CDR3 region has 13 residues. The junction had 2 bases not matched to a gene; V was cut back by 8 bases and J by 6 bases. CDR3 protein: CASGLAGRNEQFF. In DNA, the CDR3 is TGTGCCAGCGGACTAGCGGGGCGCAATGAGCAGTTCTTC.